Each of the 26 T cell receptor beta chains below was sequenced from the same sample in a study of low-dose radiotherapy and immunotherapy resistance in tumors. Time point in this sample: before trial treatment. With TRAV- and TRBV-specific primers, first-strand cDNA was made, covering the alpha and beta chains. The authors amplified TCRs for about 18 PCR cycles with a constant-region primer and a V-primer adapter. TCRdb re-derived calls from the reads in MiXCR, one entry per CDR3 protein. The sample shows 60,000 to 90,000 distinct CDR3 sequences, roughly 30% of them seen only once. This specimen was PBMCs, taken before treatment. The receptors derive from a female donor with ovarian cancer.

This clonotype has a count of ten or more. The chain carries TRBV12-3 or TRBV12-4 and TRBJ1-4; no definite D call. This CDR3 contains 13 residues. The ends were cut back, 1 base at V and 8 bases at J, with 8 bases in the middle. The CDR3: CASSLGLGEKLFF. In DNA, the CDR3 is TGTGCCAGCAGTTTAGGATTGGGGGAAAAACTGTTTTTT.

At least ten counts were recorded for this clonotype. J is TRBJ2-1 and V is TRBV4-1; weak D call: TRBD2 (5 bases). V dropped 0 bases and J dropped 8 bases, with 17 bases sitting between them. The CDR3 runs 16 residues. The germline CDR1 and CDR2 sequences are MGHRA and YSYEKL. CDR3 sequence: CASSQERGPEVHEQFF. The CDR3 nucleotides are TGCGCCAGCAGCCAAGAGAGAGGGCCCGAGGTCCATGAGCAGTTCTTC.

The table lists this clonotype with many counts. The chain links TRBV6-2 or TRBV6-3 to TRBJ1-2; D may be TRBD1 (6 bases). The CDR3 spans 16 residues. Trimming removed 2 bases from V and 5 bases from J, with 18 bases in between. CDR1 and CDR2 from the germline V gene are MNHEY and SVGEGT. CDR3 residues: CASSYRGKRTAYGYTF. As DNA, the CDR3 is TGTGCCAGCAGTTACAGGGGAAAGAGGACAGCGTATGGCTACACCTTC.

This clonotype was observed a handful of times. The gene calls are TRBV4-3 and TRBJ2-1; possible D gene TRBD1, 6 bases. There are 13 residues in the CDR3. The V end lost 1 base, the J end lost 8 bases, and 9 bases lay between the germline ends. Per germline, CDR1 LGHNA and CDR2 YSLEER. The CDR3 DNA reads TGCGCCAGCAGCCAAGCAGGGGCCGATGAGCAGTTCTTC. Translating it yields CASSQAGADEQFF.

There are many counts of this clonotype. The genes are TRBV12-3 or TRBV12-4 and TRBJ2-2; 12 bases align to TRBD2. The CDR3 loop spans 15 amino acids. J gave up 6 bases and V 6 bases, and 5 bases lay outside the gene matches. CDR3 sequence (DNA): TGTGCCAGCAGACTGGCTAGCGGGGGGGCCGGGGAGCTGTTTTTT. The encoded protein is CASRLASGGAGELFF.

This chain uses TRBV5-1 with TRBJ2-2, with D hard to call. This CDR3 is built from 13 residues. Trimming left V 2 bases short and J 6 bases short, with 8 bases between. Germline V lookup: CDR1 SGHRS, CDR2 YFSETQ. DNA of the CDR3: TGCGCCAGCAGCTTAGATGCAGCCGGGGAGCTGTTTTTT. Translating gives CASSLDAAGELFF.

This CDR3 is CASSQLAGGADTQYF. CDR3 nucleotides: TGTGCCAGCAGCCAACTAGCGGGGGGGGCAGATACGCAGTATTTT. V is TRBV28 and J is TRBJ2-3, with TRBD2 identical over 13 bases. This CDR3 has 15 residues. The V gene's germline CDR1 is MDHEN and CDR2 SYDVKM. With V trimmed by 6 bases and J by 4 bases, 4 bases remained unmatched.

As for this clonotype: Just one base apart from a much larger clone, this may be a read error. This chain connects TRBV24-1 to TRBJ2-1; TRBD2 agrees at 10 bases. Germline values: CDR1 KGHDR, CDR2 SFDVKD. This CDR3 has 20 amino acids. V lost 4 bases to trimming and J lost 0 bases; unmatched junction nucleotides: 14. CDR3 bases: TGTGCCACCAGTGACTTCGTAGCGGGAGGACCGGGGAGCTCCTACAATGAGCAGTTCTTC. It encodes CATSDFVAGGPGSSYNEQFF.

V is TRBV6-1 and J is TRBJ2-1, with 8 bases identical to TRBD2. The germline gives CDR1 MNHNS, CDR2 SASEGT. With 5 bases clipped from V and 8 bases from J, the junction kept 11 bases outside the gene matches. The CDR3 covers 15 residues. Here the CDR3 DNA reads TGTGCCAGCAGTTATTGGACGGGAGGGCCGGATGAGCAGTTCTTC. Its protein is CASSYWTGGPDEQFF.

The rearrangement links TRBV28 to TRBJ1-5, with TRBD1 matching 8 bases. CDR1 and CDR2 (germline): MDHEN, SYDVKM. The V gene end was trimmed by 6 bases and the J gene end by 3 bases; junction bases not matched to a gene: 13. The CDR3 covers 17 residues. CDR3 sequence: CASSPNRQGSTNQPQHF. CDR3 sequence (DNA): TGTGCCAGCAGCCCCAACAGACAGGGGTCTACCAATCAGCCCCAGCATTTT.

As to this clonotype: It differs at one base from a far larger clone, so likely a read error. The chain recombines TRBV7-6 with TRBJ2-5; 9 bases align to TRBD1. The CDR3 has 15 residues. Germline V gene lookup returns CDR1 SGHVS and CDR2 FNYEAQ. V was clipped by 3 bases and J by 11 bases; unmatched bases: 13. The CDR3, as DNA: TGTGCCAGCAGCTTCCGGGACAGGGAAGGGAATGAGCAGTACTTC. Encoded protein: CASSFRDREGNEQYF. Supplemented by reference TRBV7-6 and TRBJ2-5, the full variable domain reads GAGVSQSPRYKVTKRGQDVALRCDPISGHVSLYWYRQALGQGPEFLTYFNYEAQQDKSGLPNDRFSAERPEGSISTLTIQRTEQRDSAMYRCASSFRDREGNEQYFGPGTRLLVL.

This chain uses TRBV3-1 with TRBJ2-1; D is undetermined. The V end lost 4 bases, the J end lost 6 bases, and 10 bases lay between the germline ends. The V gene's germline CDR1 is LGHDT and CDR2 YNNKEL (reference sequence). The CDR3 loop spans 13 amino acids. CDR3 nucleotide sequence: TGTGCCAGCAGCCCCCACGGACCCAATGAGCAGTTCTTC. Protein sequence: CASSPHGPNEQFF.

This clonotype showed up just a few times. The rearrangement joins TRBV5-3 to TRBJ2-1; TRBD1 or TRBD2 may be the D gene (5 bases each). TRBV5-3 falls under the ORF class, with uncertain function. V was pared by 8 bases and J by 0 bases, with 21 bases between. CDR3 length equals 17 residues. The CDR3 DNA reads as TGTGCCAGCAGCCCGGGACGTCTGATGAGCTCCTACAATGAGCAGTTCTTC. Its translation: CASSPGRLMSSYNEQFF.

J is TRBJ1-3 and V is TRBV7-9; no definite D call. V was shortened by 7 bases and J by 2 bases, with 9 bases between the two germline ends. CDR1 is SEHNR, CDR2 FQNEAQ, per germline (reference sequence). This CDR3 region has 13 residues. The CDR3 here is CASTPQPGNTIYF. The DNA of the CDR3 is TGTGCCAGCACACCCCAGCCTGGAAACACCATATATTTT.

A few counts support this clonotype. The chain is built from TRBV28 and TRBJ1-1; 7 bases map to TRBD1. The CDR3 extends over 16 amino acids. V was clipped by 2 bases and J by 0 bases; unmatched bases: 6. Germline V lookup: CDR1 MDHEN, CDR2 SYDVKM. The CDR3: CASSLKRQGLNTEAFF. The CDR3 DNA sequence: TGTGCCAGCAGTTTAAAGAGACAGGGATTGAACACTGAAGCTTTCTTT.

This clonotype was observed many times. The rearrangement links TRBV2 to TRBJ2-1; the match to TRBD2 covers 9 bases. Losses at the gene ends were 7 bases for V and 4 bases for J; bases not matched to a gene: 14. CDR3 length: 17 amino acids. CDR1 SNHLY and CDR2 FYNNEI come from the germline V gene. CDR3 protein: CASNKYWETSGYNEQFF. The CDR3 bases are TGTGCCAGCAATAAGTATTGGGAGACTAGCGGATACAATGAGCAGTTCTTC.

Written as DNA, the CDR3 is TGTGCCAGCCGCGGCACAGGGGGTTCCTACGAGCAGTACTTC. It yields the protein CASRGTGGSYEQYF. The chain employs TRBV28 and TRBJ2-7; 8 positions match TRBD1. Germline V gene data show CDR1 as MDHEN and CDR2 as SYDVKM. The CDR3 sequence is 14 residues long. V shed 8 bases and J 1 base; nucleotides not matched to a gene: 7.

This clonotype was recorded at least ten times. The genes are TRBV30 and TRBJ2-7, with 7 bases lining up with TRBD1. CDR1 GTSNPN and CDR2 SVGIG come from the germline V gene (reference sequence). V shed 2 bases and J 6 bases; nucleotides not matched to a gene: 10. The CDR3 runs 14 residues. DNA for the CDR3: TGTGCCTGGAGTCGTTCCGACAGGGTTCCCGAGCAGTACTTC. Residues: CAWSRSDRVPEQYF.

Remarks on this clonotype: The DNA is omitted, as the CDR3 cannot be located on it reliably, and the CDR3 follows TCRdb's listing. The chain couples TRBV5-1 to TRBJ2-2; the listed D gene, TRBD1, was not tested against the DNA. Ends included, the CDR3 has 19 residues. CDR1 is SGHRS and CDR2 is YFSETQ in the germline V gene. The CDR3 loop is CASSLARNQVTGELFFFFF.

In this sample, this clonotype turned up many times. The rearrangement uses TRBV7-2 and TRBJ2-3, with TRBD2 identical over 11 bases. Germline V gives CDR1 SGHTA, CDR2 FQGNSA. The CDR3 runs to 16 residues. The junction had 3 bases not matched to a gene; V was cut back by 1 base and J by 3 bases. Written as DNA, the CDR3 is TGTGCCAGCAGCTTAGTCCTAGCGGGAGGTACAGATACGCAGTATTTT. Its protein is CASSLVLAGGTDTQYF.

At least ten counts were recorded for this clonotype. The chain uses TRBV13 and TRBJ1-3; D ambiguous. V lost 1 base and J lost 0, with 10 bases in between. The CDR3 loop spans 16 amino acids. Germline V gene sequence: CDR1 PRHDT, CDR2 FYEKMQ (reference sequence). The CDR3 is CASSLDGRLSGNTIYF. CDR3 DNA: TGTGCCAGCAGCTTAGACGGCAGGCTCTCTGGAAACACCATATATTTT.

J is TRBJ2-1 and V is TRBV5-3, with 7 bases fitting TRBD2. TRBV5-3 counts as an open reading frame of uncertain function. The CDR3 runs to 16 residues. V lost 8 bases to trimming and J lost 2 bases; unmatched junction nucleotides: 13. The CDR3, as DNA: TGTGCCAGCAGCCCCCGGAGCGGGGAGACCTACAATGAGCAGTTCTTC. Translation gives CASSPRSGETYNEQFF.

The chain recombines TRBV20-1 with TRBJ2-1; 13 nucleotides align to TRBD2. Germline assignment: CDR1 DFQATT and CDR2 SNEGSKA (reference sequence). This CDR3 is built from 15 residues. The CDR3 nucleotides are TGCAGAGCCCAAGGGACTAGCGGGGCCTACAATGAGCAGTTCTTC. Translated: CRAQGTSGAYNEQFF.

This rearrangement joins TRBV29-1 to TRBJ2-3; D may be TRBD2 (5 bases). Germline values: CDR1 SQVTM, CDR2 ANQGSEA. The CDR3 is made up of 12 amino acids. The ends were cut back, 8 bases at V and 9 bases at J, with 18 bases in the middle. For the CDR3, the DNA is TGCAGCCCCGGGGTCGGCGGGCGCACGCAGTATTTT. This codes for CSPGVGGRTQYF.

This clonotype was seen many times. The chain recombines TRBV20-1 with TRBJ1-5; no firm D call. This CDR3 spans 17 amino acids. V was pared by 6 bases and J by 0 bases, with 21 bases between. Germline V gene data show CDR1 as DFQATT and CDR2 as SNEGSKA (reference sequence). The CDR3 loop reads CSARPMAVRYSNQPQHF. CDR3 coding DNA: TGCAGTGCCCGACCTATGGCCGTACGTTATAGCAATCAGCCCCAGCATTTT.

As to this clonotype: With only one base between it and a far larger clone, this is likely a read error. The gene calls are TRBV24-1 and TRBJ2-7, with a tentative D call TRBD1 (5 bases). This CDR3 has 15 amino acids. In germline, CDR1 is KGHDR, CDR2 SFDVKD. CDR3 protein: CVSTIGSGIAYEQYF. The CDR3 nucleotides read TGTGTCAGCACCATAGGATCAGGGATTGCCTACGAGCAGTACTTC.